The rows below give T cell receptor beta chains drawn from one sample of a study of T cells in Graves' hyperthyroidism and ophthalmopathy. MiXCR, run by TCRdb on the multiplex PCR reads, gives a single entry per CDR3 protein. The sample has under 750,000 distinct CDR3 sequences; over 15% are singletons. Sequencing input: blood. The receptors were gathered from a woman aged 45-59 years with Graves' hyperthyroidism that later progressed to Graves' ophthalmopathy. CDR3s include the opening cysteine and the closing phenylalanine or tryptophan. Rows may omit the clone size; those that give it use once, few, many or a size class.

NA,TRBJ1-5,TRBV28,CASSFQYTLTGVGQPQHF
many,TRBJ2-3,TRBV7-9,CASSLVPASPDTQYF
many,TRBJ1-1,TRBV3-1,CASSQVWGAGTEAFF
NA,TRBJ1-5,TRBV24-1,CATSDRTGYRPQHF
many,TRBJ2-5,TRBV30,CAWIGDGLLGTQYF
many,TRBJ2-1,TRBV19,CASSIRQYNEQFF
many,TRBJ2-3,TRBV6-1,CASSPGLGHLADTQYF
NA,TRBJ1-1,TRBV29-1,CSVEDPNTEAFF
many,TRBJ1-1,TRBV5-6,CASSPYPDSLNTEAFF
few,TRBJ2-2,TRBV6-4,CASSYSAGSTGELFF
few,TRBJ2-3,TRBV15,CATSRVASGPDTQYF
few,TRBJ1-1,TRBV6-2/TRBV6-3,CASSYDRTGRSRNTEAFF
many,TRBJ2-3,TRBV2,CASSEQQGLADTQYF
NA,TRBJ2-7,TRBV7-6,CASSLESGAVYEQYF
NA,TRBJ1-1,TRBV2,CASSFKSLSTEAFF
NA,TRBJ2-7,TRBV24-1,CATSDPGNSYEQYF
few,TRBJ2-7,TRBV27,CASRIDRSLSYEQYF
NA,TRBJ2-2,TRBV20-1,CSAREAGQGGTGELFF
many,TRBJ2-1,TRBV20-1,CSASGLAELRYNEQFF
few,TRBJ1-2,TRBV5-1,CASSSGSPGDGYTF
NA,TRBJ1-6,TRBV3-1,CASSVTGASYKDSPLHF
NA,TRBJ2-7,TRBV6-1,CASSMEGEQYF
NA,TRBJ1-1,TRBV5-1,CASSLAGVQMNTEAFF
many,TRBJ2-7,TRBV30,CAWGRAAHEQYF
many,TRBJ2-7,TRBV11-2,CASSFNGAYEQYF
NA,TRBJ2-5,TRBV5-1,CASSLFLLEETQYF
few,TRBJ1-6,TRBV12-3/TRBV12-4,CVSTWGITAGSPLHF
many,TRBJ2-7,TRBV7-3,CASTLRQGAEEQYF
many,TRBJ1-2,TRBV3-1,CASSQGGSGTGSGYTF
many,TRBJ2-5,TRBV3-1,CASSQDIGLAGEETQYF
many,TRBJ1-4,TRBV5-1,CASSDRVSEKLFF
NA,TRBJ1-5,TRBV27,CASSTGQGCQPQHF
many,TRBJ1-2,TRBV30,CAWSVGGPGYGYTF
many,TRBJ2-3,TRBV20-1,CSVLAGGTDTQYF
NA,TRBJ2-1,TRBV15,CATKGFRGPKQFF
NA,TRBJ1-5,TRBV7-2,CASSVWTGNHYSNQPQHF
few,TRBJ1-6,TRBV29-1,CSVEEASGSPLHF
many,TRBJ2-7,TRBV7-2,CASSLRGHSYEQYF
few,TRBJ2-3,TRBV6-1,CASRGTGGRSDTQYF
many,TRBJ2-1,TRBV6-1,CASSPLGRGLPSSSYNEQFF
many,TRBJ1-1,TRBV6-5,CASSYSGGTEAFF
many,TRBJ2-2,TRBV2,CASSALAGVTGELFF
many,TRBJ1-2,TRBV7-2,CASSLAQQGAGGYGYTF
few,TRBJ2-3,TRBV19,CASRGGGSRVADTQYF
many,TRBJ2-5,TRBV5-1,CASSVGGETQYF
many,TRBJ2-1,TRBV5-1,CASSPSIGGAHNEQFF
many,TRBJ2-3,TRBV7-8,CASKSGGAFTDTQYF